This T cell receptor (beta chain) was identified during a study of T cell responses to AZD1222 COVID-19 vaccine. Produced via immunoSEQ multiplex PCR; TCRdb's table is partial and in-frame only. This sample has around 100,000 clones; 90% occur once, and the top ten carry 8.4%. The germline V gene encodes CDR1 SGDLS and CDR2 YYNGEE. The V end lost 0 bases, the J end lost 3 bases, and 12 bases lay between the germline ends. The CDR3 runs 15 residues. This clone was counted only a few times. The sample here was peripheral blood, taken on day 0 of AZD1222 vaccination. The rearrangement links TRBV9 to TRBJ1-2; D is unclear. This clonotype originated in an adult in good health. In DNA, the CDR3 is TGTGCCAGCAGCGTAGGAGCTTCAGTCGACTATGGCTACACCTTC. It specifies CASSVGASVDYGYTF.